A single sample gave rise to the 10 T cell receptor beta chains below, sequenced in a study of cytomegalovirus exposure and HLA in healthy donors. Primers included in the PCR were 60 Vbeta and 13 Jbeta primers. The table came from immunoSEQ multiplex PCR; TCRdb's copy has only in-frame clones and leaves some out. The profile shows over 80,000 clones, more than 65% of them singletons. The sequenced material came from PBMCs. All receptors come from a woman aged 18-35 years in good health and CMV-seropositive.

The chain joins TRBV18 to TRBJ2-1; 9 nucleotides match TRBD2. Germline values: CDR1 KGHSH, CDR2 LQKENI. V lost 3 bases to trimming and J lost 4 bases; unmatched junction nucleotides: 10. The CDR3 loop spans 17 amino acids. The CDR3 sequence: CASSPLPTSGSYNEQFF. Written as DNA, the CDR3 is TGTGCCAGCTCACCCCTCCCCACTAGCGGGTCTTACAATGAGCAGTTCTTC.

This clone was recorded once. The chain couples TRBV2 to TRBJ2-1; 11 bases align to TRBD2. The J segment lost 15 bases and the V segment lost 2 bases, leaving 0 bases of the junction unmatched. Germline V gene data show CDR1 as SNHLY and CDR2 as FYNNEI. The CDR3 sequence is 11 residues long. As DNA, the CDR3 is TGTGCCAGCAGTGAACTAGCGGGAGGGTTCTTC. It yields the protein CASSELAGGFF.

This clone has only a few counts. The chain carries TRBV5-6 and TRBJ1-2; the match to TRBD1 covers 8 bases. Germline values: CDR1 SGHDT, CDR2 YYEEEE. CDR3 length: 15 residues. The J segment lost 2 bases and the V segment lost 4 bases, leaving 7 bases of the junction unmatched. CDR3 sequence (DNA): TGTGCCAGCAGCCCACAAGGACAGGGAAACTATGGCTACACCTTC. As protein: CASSPQGQGNYGYTF.

The chain has TRBV7-2 and TRBJ1-5, with D hard to call. The CDR3 sequence is 15 residues long. From germline, CDR1 is SGHTA and CDR2 FQGNSA. V gave up 0 bases and J gave up 2 bases, with 8 bases separating them. DNA of the CDR3: TGTGCCAGCAGCTTAGCGCCTCGGGGCAATCAGCCCCAGCATTTT. This codes for CASSLAPRGNQPQHF. Supplemented by reference TRBV7-2 and TRBJ1-5, the full variable domain reads GAGVSQSPSNKVTEKGKDVELRCDPISGHTALYWYRQSLGQGLEFLIYFQGNSAPDKSGLPSDRFSAERTGGSVSTLTIQRTQQEDSAVYLCASSLAPRGNQPQHFGDGTRLSIL.

The chain employs TRBV5-5 and TRBJ1-2; a possible D gene is TRBD1 (5 bases). Germline CDR1 is SGHKS and CDR2 is YYEKEE (reference sequence). V was shortened by 4 bases and J by 6 bases, with 22 bases between the two germline ends. The CDR3 loop spans 16 amino acids. This chain's CDR3 is CASSQDEEVGGDGYTF. DNA of the CDR3: TGTGCCAGCAGCCAAGATGAGGAGGTGGGGGGTGATGGCTACACCTTC.

A few counts support this clone. V usage is TRBV6-5 and J usage is TRBJ2-3, with 7 bases fitting TRBD2. Germline V CDR1 and CDR2: MNHEY, SVGAGI. The CDR3 totals 15 residues. J lost 1 base, V lost 4 bases, and 5 bases had no gene match. Here the CDR3 reads CASSSTSDGTDTQYF. The CDR3 DNA is TGTGCCAGCAGTTCTACTAGCGATGGCACAGATACGCAGTATTTT.

This chain joins TRBV6-4 and TRBJ2-6; no clear D. This CDR3 region has 16 residues. Germline V lookup: CDR1 MRHNA, CDR2 SNTAGT. V was trimmed by 3 bases and J by 0 bases, leaving 9 bases between them. CDR3 in DNA: TGTGCCAGCAGTGAATCCGGTGGCTCTGGGGCCAACGTCCTGACTTTC. Its protein is CASSESGGSGANVLTF.

This clone has only one observation. This chain connects TRBV7-2 to TRBJ2-1; the match to TRBD2 covers 10 bases. Trimming at V came to 3 bases and at J to 10 bases, leaving 12 bases not matched to a gene. This CDR3 comprises 16 residues. Germline lookup yields CDR1 SGHTA and CDR2 FQGNSA. CDR3 sequence (DNA): TGTGCCAGCAGCTTTGATAGCAGCGGGGGGGCATTGGAGCAGTTCTTC. Translating it yields CASSFDSSGGALEQFF.

The genes are TRBV13 and TRBJ1-1; D possibly corresponds to TRBD1 (6 bases). The CDR3 sequence is 14 residues long. Germline V gene sequence: CDR1 PRHDT, CDR2 FYEKMQ (reference sequence). V dropped 5 bases and J dropped 0 bases, with 10 bases sitting between them. In DNA form, the CDR3 reads TGTGCCAGCAGCCCAGGACAGATGAACACTGAAGCTTTCTTT. It yields the protein CASSPGQMNTEAFF.

The V and J genes are TRBV30 and TRBJ1-1; TRBD1 aligns across 7 bases. Germline-derived CDR1 and CDR2 are GTSNPN and SVGIG (reference sequence). The CDR3 covers 12 residues. V trimming: 3 bases; J trimming: 11 bases; junction bases outside the gene matches: 9. The CDR3 region has the DNA TGTGCCTGGAGAATAGTAGGGGGCAAGGCTTTCTTT. This codes for CAWRIVGGKAFF.